These T cell receptor beta chains were read from a single sample in a study of T cell repertoires in cytomegalovirus infection. The antigens these receptors bind are not known. TCRdb used MiXCR to reprocess the reads, holding one entry per CDR3 protein. The sample consists of just under 500,000 distinct CDR3 sequences, roughly 34% of them appearing once. The source was cultured PBMCs, collected from culture after CMV antigen stimulation. These receptors were collected from a human donor in good health (CMV status not recorded). Some clones in this sample may be carry-over from other donors' samples. Each CDR3 is given with its conserved first and last residue. A D gene is named only where the DNA matches it firmly. Size tells how often a clone was seen (once, few, many) or the class of an expanded clone, and some rows leave it out.

size	V	J	D	DNA	CDR3
NA	TRBV3-1	TRBJ2-1	TRBD2	TGTGCCAGCAGCCATGCGGGAGGAGCCTACAATGAGCAGTTCTTC	CASSHAGGAYNEQFF
few	TRBV4-3	TRBJ1-1	NA	TGCGCCAGCAGCGCAATCGGGGGGGAGGACACTGAAGCTTTCTTT	CASSAIGGEDTEAFF
NA	TRBV3-1	TRBJ2-4	TRBD1	TGTGCCAGCAGCCAGATAGGGACAGGTCAGAAGTGGGCCAAAAACATTCAGTACTTC	CASSQIGTGQKWAKNIQYF
few	TRBV4-1	TRBJ1-4	TRBD1	TGCGCCAGCAGCCAAGATGGGACAGGGGGTGAAGTCGGTGAAAAACTGTTTTTT	CASSQDGTGGEVGEKLFF
few	TRBV28	TRBJ1-5	NA	TGTGCCAGCAAAGAACCAAGCAATCAGCCCCAGCATTTT	CASKEPSNQPQHF
few	TRBV12-3/TRBV12-4	TRBJ1-1	NA	TGTGCCAGCAGGGCACAGCTGATGAACACTGAAGCTTTCTTT	CASRAQLMNTEAFF
NA	TRBV12-3/TRBV12-4	TRBJ1-4	TRBD1	TGTGCCAGCAGCCCTTGGACAGGCGAGAATGAAAAACTGTTTTTT	CASSPWTGENEKLFF
few	TRBV12-3/TRBV12-4	TRBJ2-5	TRBD2	TGTGCCAGCGGGACTAGCGTATTGGAGACCCAGTACTTC	CASGTSVLETQYF
NA	TRBV4-3	TRBJ2-1	NA	TGCGCCAGCAGCCAAGTTGGTTCTAGAGGCAATGAGCAGTTCTTC	CASSQVGSRGNEQFF
NA	TRBV6-1	TRBJ2-7	TRBD1	TGTGCCAGCAGTCTGGGACAGGGGGGTGACGAGCAGTACTTC	CASSLGQGGDEQYF
few	TRBV6-2/TRBV6-3	TRBJ2-1	NA	TGTGCCACCCAGAGCAATGAGCAGTTCTTC	CATQSNEQFF
NA	TRBV7-6	TRBJ2-3	NA	TGTGCCAGCAGCTTAGCCATCTCTAGCGATTTGGTAGATACGCAGTATTTT	CASSLAISSDLVDTQYF
few	TRBV4-2	TRBJ2-2	NA	TGTGCCAGCAGCCAAGGGGGCGATAGCGGTAACACCGGGGAGCTGTTTTTT	CASSQGGDSGNTGELFF
few	TRBV7-9	TRBJ2-2	NA	TGTGCCAGCAGCTTTGGGCGGGCCACCGGGGAGCTGTTTTTT	CASSFGRATGELFF
few	TRBV15	TRBJ1-2	NA	TGTGCCACCAGCAGAGATGTGGAGGGGGGCTACACCTTC	CATSRDVEGGYTF
few	TRBV27	TRBJ2-1	NA	TGTGCCAGCAGTTCCCCCCCAGGGTTGAATAATGAGCAGTTCTTC	CASSSPPGLNNEQFF
NA	TRBV2	TRBJ1-2	NA	TGTGCCAGCAGCTCACAGGGTACAAACTATGGCTACACCTTC	CASSSQGTNYGYTF
few	TRBV7-9	TRBJ2-2	NA	TGTGCCAGCACCAAATCGGAGAACACCGGGGAGCTGTTTTTT	CASTKSENTGELFF
NA	TRBV30	TRBJ1-1	NA	TGTGCCTGGAGCCTGCGGCTCCCGAGGGACACTGAAGCTTTCTTT	CAWSLRLPRDTEAFF
few	TRBV7-8	TRBJ1-1	NA	TGTGCCAGCAGCTTTGGGGGCCTAGGCACTGAAGCTTTCTTT	CASSFGGLGTEAFF
many	TRBV7-2	TRBJ2-7	TRBD2	TGTGCCAGCAGCTTAGTCCCCAGGGGGACTAGCGGGAGTTGGGAGCAGTACTTC	CASSLVPRGTSGSWEQYF
once	TRBV20-1	TRBJ1-2	NA	TGCAGTGCTAGACCGGGGGGTACCGGTGGCTACACCTTC	CSARPGGTGGYTF
NA	TRBV2	TRBJ2-1	TRBD1	TGTGCCAGCAGTGACATGGGACAGGTTTTCAATGAGCAGTTCTTC	CASSDMGQVFNEQFF
NA	TRBV6-2/TRBV6-3	TRBJ2-2	NA	TGTGCCAGCCAACTCATGGGGGGGGCCGTCGGGGAGCTGTTTTTT	CASQLMGGAVGELFF
few	TRBV6-1	TRBJ1-5	NA	TGTGCCAGCAGTGGAGATCCGACAGGACTGAATCAGCCCCAGCATTTT	CASSGDPTGLNQPQHF